A single sample is the source of the 9 T cell receptor beta chains below, sequenced in a study of radiotherapy plus CTLA-4 blockade in lung cancer. Generated by immunoSEQ multiplex PCR, the TCRdb table keeps only in-frame clones and is missing some. The repertoire has about 98,000 clones, approximately 78% of them found once; the top ten carry around 3%. This specimen consisted of peripheral blood, obtained from a patient treated with radiotherapy plus ipilimumab. The receptors here all came from a human donor with non-small cell lung cancer who had a partial response to radiotherapy plus ipilimumab.

This chain uses TRBV7-6 with TRBJ2-7, with 12 bases identical to TRBD1. This CDR3 contains 14 residues. V lost 4 bases, J lost 5 bases, and 3 bases stayed unmatched. The V gene's germline CDR1 is SGHVS and CDR2 FNYEAQ. DNA for the CDR3: TGTGCCAGCAGCTCCGGGACAGGGGGCCACGAGCAGTACTTC. Translating it yields CASSSGTGGHEQYF. The full variable domain, rest sourced from reference TRBV7-6 and TRBJ2-7, is GAGVSQSPRYKVTKRGQDVALRCDPISGHVSLYWYRQALGQGPEFLTYFNYEAQQDKSGLPNDRFSAERPEGSISTLTIQRTEQRDSAMYRCASSSGTGGHEQYFGPGTRLTVT.

This clone was seen a few times. This rearrangement joins TRBV10-2 to TRBJ2-1; D might be TRBD2 (6 bases). Germline CDR1 is WSHSY and CDR2 is SAAADI. Between the trimmed V and J ends, which lost 5 bases and 7 bases, there was a span of 18 bases. The CDR3 contains 15 residues. The CDR3 DNA follows: TGCGCCAGCAGTTCCGGGAGTGTTGTTTGGAATGAGCAGTTCTTC. This codes for CASSSGSVVWNEQFF.

V and J are TRBV5-1 and TRBJ2-1; tentative D call: TRBD1 (5 bases). Germline loops: CDR1 SGHRS, CDR2 YFSETQ. The CDR3 is made up of 13 amino acids. V lost 7 bases and J lost 9, with 17 bases in between. For the CDR3, the DNA is TGCGCCAGCCGGGCCAGGGCGGATGGTGAGCAGTTCTTC. Translated, it gives CASRARADGEQFF.

J is TRBJ2-2 and V is TRBV5-4, with 12 positions matching TRBD2. V shed 4 bases, J shed 4 bases, and the junction held 11 bases outside the gene matches. The CDR3 has 18 amino acids. Germline CDR1 SGHNT, CDR2 YYREEE (reference sequence). In nucleotides, the CDR3 is TGTGCCAGCAGCCGTGGAAGTCTAGCGGGAGGGAGCACCGGGGAGCTGTTTTTT. Translation: CASSRGSLAGGSTGELFF. The whole variable domain, filled in from reference TRBV5-4 and TRBJ2-2, reads ETGVTQSPTHLIKTRGQQVTLRCSSQSGHNTVSWYQQALGQGPQFIFQYYREEENGRGNFPPRFSGLQFPNYSSELNVNALELDDSALYLCASSRGSLAGGSTGELFFGEGSRLTVL.

The rearrangement joins TRBV1 to TRBJ2-5; TRBD2 is the table's D call and was not checked against the DNA. TRBV1 is given as a pseudogene. This CDR3 is built from 9 residues. The CDR3 reads CTSRRTQYF. The CDR3 nucleotides are TGCACCAGCAGGCGGACCCAGTACTTC.

This rearrangement joins TRBV19 to TRBJ2-2, with D possibly TRBD2 on 6 matching bases. The CDR3 length is 13 residues. Germline CDR1 LNHDA, CDR2 SQIVND (reference sequence). CDR3: CVSRRENTGELFF. Written as DNA, the CDR3 is TGTGTATCCCGGCGGGAGAACACCGGGGAGCTGTTTTTT.

The genes are TRBV5-1 and TRBJ1-3; 9 bases line up with TRBD1. Per the germline V gene, CDR1 is SGHRS and CDR2 is YFSETQ. This CDR3 is built from 15 residues. With V trimmed by 3 bases and J by 4 bases, 5 bases remained unmatched. The CDR3, as DNA: TGCGCCAGCAGCTCGGGACAGGGTACCGGAAACACCATATATTTT. Translated, it gives CASSSGQGTGNTIYF.

V and J are TRBV29-1 and TRBJ2-3; tentatively, D is TRBD2 (6 bases). CDR3 length equals 15 residues. Germline assignment: CDR1 SQVTM and CDR2 ANQGSEA. The V end was cut by 3 bases, the J end by 6 bases, with 19 bases between. CDR3 region: CSVEGGQGGWDTQYF. In nucleotides, the CDR3 is TGCAGCGTTGAGGGGGGTCAGGGAGGATGGGATACGCAGTATTTT.

This clone was detected only once. The chain couples TRBV27 to TRBJ1-2; unclear D gene. V dropped 6 bases and J dropped 2 bases, with 13 bases sitting between them. This CDR3 is built from 14 residues. Germline V lookup: CDR1 MNHEY, CDR2 SMNVEV (reference sequence). In nucleotides, the CDR3 is TGTGCCAGCAGGGGCACCTCACGAAACTATGGCTACACCTTC. Translated, it gives CASRGTSRNYGYTF.